One and the same sample provided the 32 T cell receptor beta chains below, sequenced in a study of regulatory T cells in long-lasting Graves disease. Time point given: newly diagnosed GD, antithyroid drugs for less than 3 months. From RNA extracted from PBMCs, the TCR library was made. Library construction for TCR beta used iRepertoire HTBI primers and Arm-PCR of CDR3 regions. MiXCR, run by TCRdb on the multiplex PCR reads, gives a single entry per CDR3 protein. The data show hundreds of thousands of distinct CDR3 sequences, approximately 16% seen once. These data also featured in a second study, about T cells in Graves' hyperthyroidism and ophthalmopathy.

The sample consisted of peripheral blood mononuclear cells (PBMCs), taken at new diagnosis, from a patient treated with antithyroid drugs. Source of these receptors: a man in his forties with Graves disease.

Only a few counts were recorded for this clonotype. The rearrangement uses TRBV5-1 and TRBJ2-1; 11 bases map to TRBD1. CDR3 length: 15 amino acids. Germline CDR1 SGHRS, CDR2 YFSETQ. V shed 4 bases, J shed 6 bases, and the junction held 6 bases outside the gene matches. CDR3 sequence (DNA): TGCGCCAGCAGCCCGGGGACAGGGGGGAGCAATGAGCAGTTCTTC. It codes for CASSPGTGGSNEQFF.

The chain links TRBV20-1 to TRBJ1-1; TRBD1 agrees at 9 bases. This CDR3 has 12 residues. The J segment lost 6 bases and the V segment lost 4 bases, leaving 3 bases of the junction unmatched. The germline V gene has CDR1 DFQATT and CDR2 SNEGSKA (reference sequence). The CDR3 sequence is CSANHRGPEAFF. CDR3 bases: TGCAGTGCTAACCACAGGGGGCCTGAAGCTTTCTTT.

This clonotype showed up many times. The chain combines TRBV27 with TRBJ2-1; 7 bases fit TRBD1. Losses at the gene ends were 3 bases for V and 2 bases for J; bases not matched to a gene: 10. This CDR3 comprises 17 residues. Germline CDR1 is MNHEY and CDR2 is SMNVEV (reference sequence). This chain's CDR3 is CASSFYRSGGTYNEQFF. The CDR3 DNA reads as TGTGCCAGCAGTTTTTATCGGTCAGGGGGAACCTACAATGAGCAGTTCTTC.

There are a few counts of this clonotype. This chain connects TRBV14 to TRBJ2-7; D not certain. Germline CDR1 is SGHDN and CDR2 is FVKESK. The CDR3 runs to 13 residues. The V and J ends lost 4 bases and 4 bases respectively, with 11 bases between them. The CDR3 spells CASSPLGRYEQYF. CDR3 in DNA: TGTGCCAGCAGCCCACTTGGACGTTACGAGCAGTACTTC.

A few counts support this clonotype. The chain employs TRBV12-3 or TRBV12-4 and TRBJ2-7; D gene ambiguous. Deletions cut 3 bases from V and 7 bases from J, with 25 bases between. The CDR3 spans 17 residues. DNA for the CDR3: TGTGCCAGCAGTTTTTTGGTCGAACTAACGTCCCCTAGGGAGCAGTACTTC. This codes for CASSFLVELTSPREQYF.

The table lists this clonotype with many counts. The V gene is TRBV30, the J gene TRBJ1-3, with D perhaps matching TRBD1 (5 bases). The V gene's germline CDR1 is GTSNPN and CDR2 SVGIG (reference sequence). The V gene lost 4 bases and the J gene lost 3 bases, with 13 bases spanning the gap. The CDR3 runs 14 residues. In nucleotides, the CDR3 is TGTGCCTGGATGCTTTTGGGGGATGGAAACACCATATATTTT. Protein: CAWMLLGDGNTIYF.

This clonotype has just a few counts. The chain links TRBV7-3 to TRBJ2-1; TRBD2 agrees at 8 bases. Germline V gene lookup returns CDR1 SGHTA and CDR2 FQGTGA. CDR3 length: 14 residues. The trim removed 4 bases at V and 7 bases at J, leaving 6 bases unmatched. CDR3 sequence reads: CASSSSGGVNEQFF. The CDR3 DNA is TGTGCCAGCAGCTCATCGGGGGGGGTAAATGAGCAGTTCTTC.

This clonotype was counted many times. The chain recombines TRBV28 with TRBJ2-7; 7 nucleotides match TRBD1. Trimming cost V 1 base and J 3 bases; bases outside gene matches: 6. This CDR3 is 15 amino acids long. Germline V CDR1 and CDR2: MDHEN, SYDVKM. The CDR3 is CASSLFTDRNYEQYF. The CDR3 region has the DNA TGTGCCAGCAGTTTATTCACGGACAGGAACTACGAGCAGTACTTC.

This clonotype was counted many times. The chain joins TRBV12-5 to TRBJ2-1; no firm D call. V gave up 5 bases and J gave up 7 bases, with 6 bases separating them. The CDR3 contains 11 residues. Per germline, CDR1 LGHNT and CDR2 FRNRAP. The CDR3 nucleotides are TGTGCTAGTGGTCGTGGGAATGAGCAGTTCTTC. Its protein product is CASGRGNEQFF.

This clonotype has ten or more counts. The chain couples TRBV30 to TRBJ2-1; D tentatively reads TRBD1 or TRBD2 (5 bases each). The CDR3 is made up of 13 amino acids. Trimming cost V 0 bases and J 7 bases, with 10 bases left between them. Germline V gene lookup returns CDR1 GTSNPN and CDR2 SVGIG (reference sequence). The CDR3 DNA reads TGTGCCTGGAGTGTAATGGGACCGAATGAGCAGTTCTTC. Translating gives CAWSVMGPNEQFF.

Many counts were recorded for this clonotype. The gene calls are TRBV18 and TRBJ2-7; D possibly corresponds to TRBD1 (6 bases). There are 14 residues in the CDR3. V lost 4 bases, J lost 3 bases, and 13 bases lay in between. The germline V gene encodes CDR1 KGHSH and CDR2 LQKENI. The CDR3 region is CASSRTIGGYEQYF. The DNA of the CDR3 is TGTGCCAGCTCACGGACGATAGGGGGCTACGAGCAGTACTTC. Full variable domain (rest looked up from reference TRBV18 and TRBJ2-7): NAGVMQNPRHLVRRRGQEARLRCSPMKGHSHVYWYRQLPEEGLKFMVYLQKENIIDESGMPKERFSAEFPKEGPSILRIQQVVRGDSAAYFCASSRTIGGYEQYFGPGTRLTVT.

This sequence joins TRBV5-1 and TRBJ2-1; a possible D gene is TRBD1 (6 bases). The assigned J gene may be wrong: the sequence end matches TRBJ2-5 better. There are 13 residues in the CDR3. Germline V gene lookup returns CDR1 SGHRS and CDR2 YFSETQ. Written as DNA, the CDR3 is TGCGCCAGCAGCTTGGACAGGGTAGAGACCCAGTACTTC. The encoded protein is CASSLDRVETQYF.

This clonotype was detected ten times or more. This rearrangement joins TRBV11-2 to TRBJ2-1; TRBD1 matches 10 bases. Losses at the gene ends were 1 base for V and 10 bases for J; bases not matched to a gene: 7. Germline V gives CDR1 SGHAT, CDR2 FQNNGV. The CDR3 totals 15 residues. The CDR3 is CASSLAGTGAEEQFF. The CDR3 DNA is TGTGCCAGCAGCTTAGCCGGGACAGGGGCCGAGGAGCAGTTCTTC.

The rearrangement links TRBV29-1 to TRBJ1-1; possibly TRBD1 for D (6 bases). V was trimmed by 1 base and J by 1 base, leaving 10 bases between them. Germline V gives CDR1 SQVTM, CDR2 ANQGSEA. The CDR3 has 14 residues. CDR3 in amino acids: CSVEGPGQNTEAFF. For the CDR3, the DNA is TGCAGCGTTGAAGGACCGGGACAGAACACTGAAGCTTTCTTT.

The V call is TRBV4-3, the J call TRBJ1-6, with D perhaps matching TRBD1 (6 bases). CDR3 size: 17 residues. CDR1 LGHNA and CDR2 YSLEER come from the germline V gene. The V and J ends lost 1 base and 1 base respectively, with 11 bases between them. In DNA form, the CDR3 reads TGCGCCAGCAGCCAAGTCCTAGGGGGGTCCTATAATTCACCCCTCCACTTT. The encoded protein is CASSQVLGGSYNSPLHF.

The sample holds a few counts of this clonotype. This sequence joins TRBV5-1 and TRBJ2-5; 11 positions agree with TRBD2. V lost 2 bases, J lost 5 bases, and 8 bases stayed unmatched. Germline assignment: CDR1 SGHRS and CDR2 YFSETQ. CDR3 length: 16 residues. The CDR3 sequence is CASSFGLAGGDETQYF. As DNA, the CDR3 is TGCGCCAGCAGCTTCGGTCTAGCGGGGGGAGATGAGACCCAGTACTTC.

This clonotype was detected many times. The chain links TRBV6-2 or TRBV6-3 to TRBJ2-1; 12 bases map to TRBD2. Germline V CDR1 and CDR2: MNHEY, SVGEGT. This CDR3 has 19 residues. After removal of 0 bases from V and 0 bases from J, the junction contained 6 bases not matched to a gene. The CDR3 is CASSYSPSGGASSYNEQFF. DNA of the CDR3: TGTGCCAGCAGTTACTCACCTAGCGGGGGGGCGAGCTCCTACAATGAGCAGTTCTTC.

This clonotype appeared many times. This sequence joins TRBV6-1 and TRBJ1-1, with unresolved D. The V end was cut by 2 bases, the J end by 5 bases, with 3 bases between. CDR1 is MNHNS and CDR2 is SASEGT in the germline V gene. CDR3 length: 11 amino acids. This chain's CDR3 is CASSELTEAFF. The CDR3 DNA sequence: TGTGCCAGCAGTGAATTGACTGAAGCTTTCTTT.

This clonotype has more than one count but fewer than ten. The chain has TRBV6-2 or TRBV6-3 and TRBJ2-7, with TRBD1 identical over 9 bases. The CDR3 is 14 residues long. Germline trimming cut 8 bases from V and 0 bases from J; bases unmatched to any gene: 5. Germline CDR1 MNHEY, CDR2 SVGEGT. CDR3: CASLGTGSSYEQYF. The CDR3 bases are TGTGCCAGCTTGGGGACAGGGAGCTCCTACGAGCAGTACTTC.

This clonotype was seen many times. J is TRBJ1-2 and V is TRBV6-1; 10 bases agree with TRBD1. Trimming took 5 bases from V and 4 from J; bases not matched to a gene: 7. Germline V gives CDR1 MNHNS, CDR2 SASEGT. The CDR3 loop spans 15 amino acids. The CDR3 DNA reads TGTGCCAGCAGTCCTCGACAGGGGGCCTTCTATGGCTACACCTTC. Protein sequence: CASSPRQGAFYGYTF.

There are many counts of this clonotype. This chain links TRBV12-3 or TRBV12-4 with TRBJ2-2; weak D call: TRBD1 (5 bases). CDR3 length: 15 amino acids. V lost 4 bases to trimming and J lost 5 bases, with 14 bases between them. The CDR3 coding sequence is TGTGCCAGCAGTTCCAGGGTCTTCGGGACCGGGGAGCTGTTTTTT. It specifies CASSSRVFGTGELFF.

This sequence joins TRBV6-1 and TRBJ2-2; the D is unclear. V lost 9 bases and J lost 3, with 11 bases in between. CDR3 length: 13 amino acids. Per the germline V gene, CDR1 is MNHNS and CDR2 is SASEGT. CDR3 bases: TGTGCCAGTACGGGCAGAGACACCGGGGAGCTGTTTTTT. Amino acid sequence: CASTGRDTGELFF.

This clonotype was seen ten or more times. The V gene is TRBV11-3, the J gene TRBJ2-5; 15 bases fit TRBD2. Losses at the gene ends were 5 bases for V and 4 bases for J; bases not matched to a gene: 8. Per germline, CDR1 SGHNT and CDR2 YENEEA. The CDR3 covers 17 residues. CDR3 coding DNA: TGTGCCAGCAGCCTGGGGACTAGCGGGGGGTTCGGAGAGACCCAGTACTTC. Residues: CASSLGTSGGFGETQYF.

This clonotype appeared a few times. The genes are TRBV12-3 or TRBV12-4 and TRBJ1-3, with TRBD1 identical over 7 bases. V shed 6 bases and J 2 bases; nucleotides not matched to a gene: 4. The CDR3 is 14 amino acids. CDR3 amino acids: CASRTGLAGNTIYF. Written as DNA, the CDR3 is TGTGCCAGCAGGACAGGGCTCGCTGGAAACACCATATATTTT.

This clonotype was observed at least ten times. The V call is TRBV28, the J call TRBJ2-1; D is perhaps TRBD1 or TRBD2 (5 bases each). The V gene's germline CDR1 is MDHEN and CDR2 SYDVKM. V lost 5 bases and J lost 6, with 11 bases in between. CDR3 length: 13 amino acids. This CDR3 reads CASSQPGPNEQFF. CDR3 coding DNA: TGTGCCAGCAGTCAACCGGGGCCCAATGAGCAGTTCTTC. Filled out from reference TRBV28 and TRBJ2-1, the complete variable domain reads DVKVTQSSRYLVKRTGEKVFLECVQDMDHENMFWYRQDPGLGLRLIYFSYDVKMKEKGDIPEGYSVSREKKERFSLILESASTNQTSMYLCASSQPGPNEQFFGPGTRLTVL.

This clonotype was picked up a small number of times. A much larger clonotype is one base distant, so this may be a read error. The J gene is TRBJ1-4, the V gene TRBV2, with 8 nucleotides matching TRBD1. Germline V lookup: CDR1 SNHLY, CDR2 FYNNEI. The CDR3 length is 15 residues. CDR3 sequence (DNA): TGTGCCAGCAACAGCCAGGGGGCGGCTAATGGAAAACTGTTTTTT. Translating it yields CASNSQGAANGKLFF.

This chain links TRBV5-4 with TRBJ2-1; possible D gene TRBD2, 6 bases. The CDR3 loop spans 13 amino acids. Trimming removed 1 base from V and 6 bases from J, with 8 bases in between. CDR1 and CDR2 from the germline V gene are SGHNT and YYREEE (reference sequence). CDR3 coding DNA: TGTGCCAGCAGCTTGAAGACTAGCAATGAGCAGTTCTTC. Translation gives CASSLKTSNEQFF.

This CDR3 reads CASSLPGLYNEQFF. In DNA form, the CDR3 reads TGTGCCAGTAGTCTCCCGGGGCTTTACAATGAGCAGTTCTTC. The chain is built from TRBV19 and TRBJ2-1, with D perhaps matching TRBD1 or TRBD2 (5 bases each). The V end was cut by 5 bases, the J end by 4 bases, with 12 bases between. CDR1 is LNHDA and CDR2 is SQIVND in the germline V gene (reference sequence). The CDR3 extends over 14 amino acids.

V is TRBV14 and J is TRBJ2-7, with D possibly being TRBD1 (6 bases). TRBJ2-3 matches the DNA end more closely, so the J call is doubtful. The germline V gene encodes CDR1 SGHDN and CDR2 FVKESK. The CDR3 totals 16 residues. The CDR3 coding sequence is TGTGCCAGCAGCCAAGATGTGAGGGACATACGTCGCACGCAGTATTTT. It specifies CASSQDVRDIRRTQYF.

Ten or more counts support this clonotype. The chain has TRBV6-2 or TRBV6-3 and TRBJ1-1; D remains unclear. Per germline, CDR1 MNHEY and CDR2 SVGEGT. This CDR3 has 14 residues. Deletions cut 2 bases from V and 4 bases from J, with 11 bases between. Written as DNA, the CDR3 is TGTGCCAGCAGTTACAGACCCCGCAGCACTGAAGCTTTCTTT. Translation gives CASSYRPRSTEAFF.

This clonotype was seen ten or more times. The chain employs TRBV5-4 and TRBJ2-5; 8 bases map to TRBD2. The germline gives CDR1 SGHNT, CDR2 YYREEE (reference sequence). The ends lost 4 bases at V and 1 base at J; junction bases unmatched: 3. The CDR3 is 14 residues long. Here the CDR3 reads CASSSGGTQETQYF. The CDR3, as DNA: TGTGCCAGCAGCAGCGGGGGTACCCAAGAGACCCAGTACTTC.

This clonotype was found a few times. The rearrangement links TRBV30 to TRBJ1-2; 8 bases fit TRBD1. Trimming cost V 0 bases and J 8 bases; bases outside gene matches: 2. There are 12 residues in the CDR3. CDR1 and CDR2 (germline): GTSNPN, SVGIG (reference sequence). The CDR3 sequence: CAWSVQGDGYTF. Written as DNA, the CDR3 is TGTGCCTGGAGTGTACAGGGGGACGGCTACACCTTC. The whole variable domain, remainder taken from reference TRBV30 and TRBJ1-2, is SQTIHQWPATLVQPVGSPLSLECTVEGTSNPNLYWYRQAAGRGLQLLFYSVGIGQISSEVPQNLSASRPQDRQFILSSKKLLLSDSGFYLCAWSVQGDGYTFGSGTRLTVV.